The clone carrying this TCR beta chain was observed a few times. The CDR3 sequence is 15 residues long. V gave up 3 bases and J gave up 2 bases, with 11 bases separating them. CDR1 is KGHSH and CDR2 is LQKENI in the germline V gene. The data stem from a study of blood T cell repertoires in COVID-19. Study overall: T cells, B-cell-depleted T cells, or PBMCs supplied cDNA or gDNA.

Source study methods: The assay estimated nucleated cells by amplifying reference gene primers. Clones were read by immunoSEQ multiplex PCR, and TCRdb kept only the in-frame ones, dropping some. Clone size and V and J calls were adopted from that table, with D and trimming inferred from the DNA. The sample yields about 190,000 clones, roughly 82% seen once. Sequencing was carried out using PBMCs or T cells enriched from blood (not recorded which). This chain connects TRBV18 to TRBJ1-3; D gene unclear. The source of this sequence is a woman aged 55-70 years with acute COVID-19. The CDR3 loop reads CASSPPGQAGNTIYF. In DNA form, the CDR3 reads TGTGCCAGCTCACCCCCCGGTCAGGCTGGAAACACCATATATTTT. Full variable domain (missing parts from reference TRBV18 and TRBJ1-3): NAGVMQNPRHLVRRRGQEARLRCSPMKGHSHVYWYRQLPEEGLKFMVYLQKENIIDESGMPKERFSAEFPKEGPSILRIQQVVRGDSAAYFCASSPPGQAGNTIYFGEGSWLTVV.